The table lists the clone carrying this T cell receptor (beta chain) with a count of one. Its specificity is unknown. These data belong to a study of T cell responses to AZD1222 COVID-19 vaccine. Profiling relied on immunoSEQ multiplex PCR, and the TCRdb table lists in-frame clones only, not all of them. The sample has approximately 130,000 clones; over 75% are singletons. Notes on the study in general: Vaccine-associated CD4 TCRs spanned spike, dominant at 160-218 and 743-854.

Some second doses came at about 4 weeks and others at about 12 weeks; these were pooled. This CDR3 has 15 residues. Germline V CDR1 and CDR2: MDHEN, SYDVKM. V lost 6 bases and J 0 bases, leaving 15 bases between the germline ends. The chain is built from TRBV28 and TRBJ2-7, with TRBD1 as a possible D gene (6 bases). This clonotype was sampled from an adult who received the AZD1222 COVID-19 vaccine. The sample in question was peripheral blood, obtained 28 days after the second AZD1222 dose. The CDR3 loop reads CASRSRQDSSYEQYF. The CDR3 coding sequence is TGTGCCAGCAGATCGCGGCAGGACAGCTCCTACGAGCAGTACTTC.